In this sample, the clone carrying this T cell receptor beta chain turned up many times. The antigen is not known. TCRbeta library construction was performed incorporating unique molecular identifiers. TCRdb redid the calling of the PCR reads with MiXCR, one entry per CDR3 protein. This table holds fewer than 20,000 distinct CDR3 sequences, under 6.5% found once. The sample is drawn from a study of T-cell reconstitution after alpha-beta-depleted transplantation in children. Study-level findings and limits: When one year had passed after transplant, most T-cell counts and diversity came from newly produced T cells. Some patients' high day-60 TCRbeta diversity was attributed to recipient cells surviving conditioning.

Germline V gene lookup returns CDR1 KGHDR and CDR2 SFDVKD. The CDR3 spans 15 residues. The V segment lost 2 bases and the J segment 10 bases; nucleotides outside the gene matches: 7. The V gene is TRBV24-1, the J gene TRBJ2-1, with 10 nucleotides matching TRBD2. The source was PBMCs, collected before TCRalphabeta/CD19-depleted stem cell transplant. The source is a boy aged 5-17 years with acute lymphoblastic leukemia, due to receive a stem cell transplant. CDR3 DNA sequence: TGTGCCACCAGTGATTCTAGCGGGGGCCCTAGGGAGCAGTTCTTC. Translating it yields CATSDSSGGPREQFF.